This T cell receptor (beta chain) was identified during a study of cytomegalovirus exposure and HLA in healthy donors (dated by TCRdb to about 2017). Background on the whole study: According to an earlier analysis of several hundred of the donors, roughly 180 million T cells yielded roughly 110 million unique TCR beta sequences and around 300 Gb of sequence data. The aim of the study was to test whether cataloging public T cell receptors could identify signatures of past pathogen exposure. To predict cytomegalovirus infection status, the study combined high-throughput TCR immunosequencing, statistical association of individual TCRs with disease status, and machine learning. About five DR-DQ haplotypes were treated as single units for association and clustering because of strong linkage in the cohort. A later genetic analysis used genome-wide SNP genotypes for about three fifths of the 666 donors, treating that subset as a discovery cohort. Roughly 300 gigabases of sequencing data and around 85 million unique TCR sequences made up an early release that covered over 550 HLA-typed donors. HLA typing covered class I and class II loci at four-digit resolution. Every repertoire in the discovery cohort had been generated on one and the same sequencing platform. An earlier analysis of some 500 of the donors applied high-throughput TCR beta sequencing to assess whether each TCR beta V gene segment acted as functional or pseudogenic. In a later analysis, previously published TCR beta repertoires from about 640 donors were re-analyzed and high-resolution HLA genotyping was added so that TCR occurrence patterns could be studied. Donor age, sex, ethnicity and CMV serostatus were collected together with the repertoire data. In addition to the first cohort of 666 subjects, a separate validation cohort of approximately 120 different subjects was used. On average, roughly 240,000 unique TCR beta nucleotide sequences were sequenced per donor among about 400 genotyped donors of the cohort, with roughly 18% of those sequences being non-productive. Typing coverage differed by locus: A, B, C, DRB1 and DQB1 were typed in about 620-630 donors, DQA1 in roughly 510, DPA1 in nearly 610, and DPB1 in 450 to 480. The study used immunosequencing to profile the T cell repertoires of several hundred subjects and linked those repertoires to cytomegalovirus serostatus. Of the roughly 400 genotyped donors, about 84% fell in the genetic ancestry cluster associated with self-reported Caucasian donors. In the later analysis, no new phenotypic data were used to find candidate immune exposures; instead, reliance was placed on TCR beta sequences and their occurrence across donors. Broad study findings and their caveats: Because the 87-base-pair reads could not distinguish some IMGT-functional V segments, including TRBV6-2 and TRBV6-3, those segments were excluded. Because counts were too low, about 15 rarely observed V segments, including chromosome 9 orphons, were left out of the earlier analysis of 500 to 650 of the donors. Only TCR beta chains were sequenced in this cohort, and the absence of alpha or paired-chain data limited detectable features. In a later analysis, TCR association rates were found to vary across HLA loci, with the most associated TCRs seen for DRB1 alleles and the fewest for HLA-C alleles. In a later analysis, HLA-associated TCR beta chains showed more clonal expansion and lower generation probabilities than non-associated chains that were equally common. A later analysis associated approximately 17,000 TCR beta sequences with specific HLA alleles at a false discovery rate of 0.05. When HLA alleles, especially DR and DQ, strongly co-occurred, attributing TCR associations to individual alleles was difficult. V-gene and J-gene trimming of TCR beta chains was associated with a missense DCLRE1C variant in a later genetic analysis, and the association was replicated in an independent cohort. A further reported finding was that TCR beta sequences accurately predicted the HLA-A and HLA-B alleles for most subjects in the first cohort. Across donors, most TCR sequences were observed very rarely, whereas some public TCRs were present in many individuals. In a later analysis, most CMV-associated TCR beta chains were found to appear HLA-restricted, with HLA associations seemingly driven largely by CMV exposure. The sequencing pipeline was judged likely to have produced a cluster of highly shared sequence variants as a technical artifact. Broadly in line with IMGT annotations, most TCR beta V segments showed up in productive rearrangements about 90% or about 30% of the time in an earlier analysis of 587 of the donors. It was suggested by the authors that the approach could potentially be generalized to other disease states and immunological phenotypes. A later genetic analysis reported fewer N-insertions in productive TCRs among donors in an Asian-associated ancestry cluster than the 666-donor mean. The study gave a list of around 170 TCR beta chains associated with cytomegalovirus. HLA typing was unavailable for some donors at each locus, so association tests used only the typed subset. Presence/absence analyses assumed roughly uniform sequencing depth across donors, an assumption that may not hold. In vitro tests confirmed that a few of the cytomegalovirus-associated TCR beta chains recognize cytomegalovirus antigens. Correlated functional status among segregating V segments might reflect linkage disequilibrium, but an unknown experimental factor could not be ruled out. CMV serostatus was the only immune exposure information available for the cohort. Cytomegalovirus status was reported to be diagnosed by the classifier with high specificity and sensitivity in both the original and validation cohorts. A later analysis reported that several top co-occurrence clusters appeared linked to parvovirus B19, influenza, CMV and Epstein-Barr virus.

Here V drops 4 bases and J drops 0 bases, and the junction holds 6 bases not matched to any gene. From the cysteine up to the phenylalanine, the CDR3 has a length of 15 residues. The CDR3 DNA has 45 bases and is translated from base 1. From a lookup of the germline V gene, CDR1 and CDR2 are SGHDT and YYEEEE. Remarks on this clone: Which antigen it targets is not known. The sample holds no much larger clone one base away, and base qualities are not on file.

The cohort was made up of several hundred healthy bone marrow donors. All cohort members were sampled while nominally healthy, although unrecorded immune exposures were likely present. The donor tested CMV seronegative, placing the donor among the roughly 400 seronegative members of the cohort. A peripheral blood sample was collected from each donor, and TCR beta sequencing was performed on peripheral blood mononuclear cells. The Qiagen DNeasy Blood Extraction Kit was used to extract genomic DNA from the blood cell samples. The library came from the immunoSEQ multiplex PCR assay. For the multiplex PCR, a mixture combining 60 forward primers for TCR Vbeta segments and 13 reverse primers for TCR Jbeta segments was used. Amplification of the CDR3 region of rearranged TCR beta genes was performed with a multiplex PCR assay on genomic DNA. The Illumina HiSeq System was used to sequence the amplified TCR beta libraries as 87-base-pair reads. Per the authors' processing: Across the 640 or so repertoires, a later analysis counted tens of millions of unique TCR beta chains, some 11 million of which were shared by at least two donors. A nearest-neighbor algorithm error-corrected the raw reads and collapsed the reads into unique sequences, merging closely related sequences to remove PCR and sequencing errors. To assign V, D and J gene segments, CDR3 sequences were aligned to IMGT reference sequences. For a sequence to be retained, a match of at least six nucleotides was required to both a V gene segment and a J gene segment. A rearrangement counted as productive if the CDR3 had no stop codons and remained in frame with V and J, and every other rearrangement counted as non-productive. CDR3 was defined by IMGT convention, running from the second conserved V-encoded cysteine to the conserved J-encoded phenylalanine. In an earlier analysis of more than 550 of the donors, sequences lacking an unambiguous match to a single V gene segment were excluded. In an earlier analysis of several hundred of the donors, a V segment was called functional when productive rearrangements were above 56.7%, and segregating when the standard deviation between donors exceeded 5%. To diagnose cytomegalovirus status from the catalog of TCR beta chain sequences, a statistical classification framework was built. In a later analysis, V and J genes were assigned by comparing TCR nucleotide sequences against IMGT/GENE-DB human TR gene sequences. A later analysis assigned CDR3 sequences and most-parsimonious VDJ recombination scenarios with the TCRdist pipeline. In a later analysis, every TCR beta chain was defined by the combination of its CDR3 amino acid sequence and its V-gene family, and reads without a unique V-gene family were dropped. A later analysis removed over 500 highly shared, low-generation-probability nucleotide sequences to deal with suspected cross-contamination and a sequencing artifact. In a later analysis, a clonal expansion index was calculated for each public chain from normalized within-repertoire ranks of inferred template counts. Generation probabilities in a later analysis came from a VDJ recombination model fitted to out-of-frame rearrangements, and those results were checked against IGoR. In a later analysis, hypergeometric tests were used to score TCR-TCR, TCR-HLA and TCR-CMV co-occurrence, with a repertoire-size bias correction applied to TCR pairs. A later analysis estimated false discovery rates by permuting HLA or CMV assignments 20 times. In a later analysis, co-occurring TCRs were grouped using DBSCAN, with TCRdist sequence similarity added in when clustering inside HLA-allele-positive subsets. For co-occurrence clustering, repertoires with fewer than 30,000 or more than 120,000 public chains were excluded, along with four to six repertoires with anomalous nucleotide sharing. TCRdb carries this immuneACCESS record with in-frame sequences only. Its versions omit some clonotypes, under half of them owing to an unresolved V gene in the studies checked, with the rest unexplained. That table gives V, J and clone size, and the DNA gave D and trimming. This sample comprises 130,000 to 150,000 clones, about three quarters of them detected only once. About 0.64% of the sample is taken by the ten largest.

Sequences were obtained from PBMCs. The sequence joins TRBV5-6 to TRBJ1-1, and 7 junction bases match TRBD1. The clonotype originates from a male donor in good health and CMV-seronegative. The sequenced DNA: TGTGCCAGCAGCCTCCCTGACAGGGTGAACACTGAAGCTTTCTTT. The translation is CASSLPDRVNTEAFF.